This T cell receptor (beta chain) was sequenced in a study of Ad26.COV2.S vaccination and SARS-CoV-2 variants. Study at large: Donor got 5x10^10 or 1x10^11 viral particles of Ad26.COV2.S.

Notes on this clone: The antigen is undetermined.

Study-wide points: While placebo recipients had lower spike-specific TCR breadth, vaccine recipients had more.

The CDR3 loop spans 14 amino acids. Germline CDR1 reads LGHNA; CDR2 reads YSLEER. Trimming shortened V by 1 base and J by 5 bases, and 11 bases separated the two germline ends. The treatment: 15 to 20 received Ad26.COV2.S at low or high dose, single or two shots; several received placebo; per-sample allocation not given. After the first vaccine or placebo injection, samples were drawn on day 63. Within Boston, the person who donated was an adult of 18-55 years. This table comes from immunoSEQ multiplex PCR, and its TCRdb copy is limited to in-frame clones, with some not included. The sample includes 300,000 to 400,000 clones, approximately 90% of them seen just once.

The material was peripheral blood, obtained in a trial of Ad26.COV2.S vaccine versus placebo. V usage is TRBV4-3 and J usage is TRBJ1-1, with D possibly being TRBD1 (5 bases). The sequence was obtained from a person between 18 and 59 years old who received the Ad26.COV2.S COVID-19 vaccine or a placebo. The CDR3 loop is CASSQAPGGTEAFF. The CDR3, as DNA: TGCGCCAGCAGCCAAGCCCCGGGGGGTACTGAAGCTTTCTTT.